Given below is one TCR beta chain in context. The identical CDR3 is also encoded by other nucleotide sequences in the sample. The sample belongs to a study of shared clonotypes between healthy human individuals. The CDR3 has 11 amino acids. Germline CDR1 is LNHDA and CDR2 is SQIVND (reference sequence). With 5 bases removed from V and 6 bases from J, the gap between germline ends came to 8 bases. Assay: immunoSEQ multiplex PCR; the TCRdb copy retains only in-frame clones and omits some. The profile covers some 2,400,000 clones, with almost 96% appearing a single time and around 0.13% taken by the ten largest.

Sequencing was carried out using naive CD4+ T cells sorted from blood. The subset is: CD45RA+ positively selected. The chain joins TRBV19 to TRBJ2-7, with a weak D call TRBD2 (6 bases). The sequence was collected from a man between 18 and 35 years old in good health. The DNA of the CDR3 is TGTGCCAGTAGTCTGGGAGGCGAGCAGTACTTC. Protein product: CASSLGGEQYF.